These T cell receptor beta chains were read from a single sample in a study of cytomegalovirus exposure and HLA in healthy donors. Assay: immunoSEQ multiplex PCR; the TCRdb copy retains only in-frame clones and omits some. The table for this sample gives around 97,000 clones. The sequenced material came from PBMCs. The receptors were sampled from a man aged 40-49 years in good health and CMV-seronegative. The CDR3 runs from the conserved cysteine through the conserved F or W. The D gene is left open where the match is weak.

v_call,j_call,d_call,cdr3_length,cdr3_nt,cdr3_aa
TRBV19,TRBJ1-6,.,15,TGTGCCAGTAGTCCGACCATGGAGGGGAATTCACCCCTCCACTTT,CASSPTMEGNSPLHF
TRBV15,TRBJ1-2,TRBD1,15,TGTGCCACCAGCAAGGACAGGGGGCGCTTCCAGGGCTACACCTTC,CATSKDRGRFQGYTF
TRBV5-1,TRBJ2-7,.,14,TGCGCCAGCAGCTTGGCCGGGAGCATCTACGAGCAGTACTTC,CASSLAGSIYEQYF
TRBV4-1,TRBJ2-1,TRBD1,15,TGCGCCAGCAGCCAAACCCGGGACAGGGGTAATGAGCAGTTCTTC,CASSQTRDRGNEQFF
TRBV10-3,TRBJ2-1,.,14,TGTGCCATCAGCCCTTCGGGGGATCTCGATGAGCAGTTCTTC,CAISPSGDLDEQFF
TRBV7-8,TRBJ1-1,TRBD1,14,TGTGCCAGCAGCGGCTCAGGGGGCGCAGTACGAGCTTTCTTT,CASSGSGGAVRAFF
TRBV10-2,TRBJ1-1,.,14,TGCGCCAGCAGTGGCAGGCATCCGAACACTGAAGCTTTCTTT,CASSGRHPNTEAFF
TRBV29-1,TRBJ2-7,.,12,TGCAGCGTTACAGGGAGTCAGGGCGAGCAGTACTTC,CSVTGSQGEQYF
TRBV5-6,TRBJ2-7,TRBD1,14,TGTGCCAGTAGCCGTCGGACAGGGGAATACGAGCAGTACTTC,CASSRRTGEYEQYF
TRBV5-1,TRBJ1-5,.,13,TGCGCCAGCAGCTTGGAGCACAATCAGCCCCAGCATTTT,CASSLEHNQPQHF
TRBV15,TRBJ2-6,.,15,TGTGCCACCAGCACCGGAGGGACTGGGGCCAACGTCCTGACTTTC,CATSTGGTGANVLTF
TRBV19,TRBJ1-5,TRBD1,15,TGTGCCAGTAGATCGGACAGGGGAGGCAATCAGCCCCAGCATTTT,CASRSDRGGNQPQHF
TRBV5-6,TRBJ1-4,.,18,TGTGCCAGCAGCTTGGCCTCAGGCACCGTGTCGGCTAATGAAAAACTGTTTTTT,CASSLASGTVSANEKLFF
TRBV7-8,TRBJ2-1,TRBD2,15,TGTGCCAGCAGCTTACAACTAGCGGACTACAATGAGCAGTTCTTC,CASSLQLADYNEQFF
TRBV9,TRBJ2-2,TRBD1,16,TGTGCCAGCAGCGTAGGGCAGGGGGCAAGCACCGGGGAGCTGTTTTTT,CASSVGQGASTGELFF
TRBV9,TRBJ2-3,.,12,TGTGCCAGCAGCGGGGCCACAGATACGCAGTATTTT,CASSGATDTQYF
TRBV5-5,TRBJ1-4,TRBD1,18,TGTGCCAGCAGCTCTAGGACAGGGACCTCAGGGGGTGATGAAAAACTGTTTTTT,CASSSRTGTSGGDEKLFF
TRBV6-5,TRBJ1-1,.,14,TGTGCCAGCAGTGCGGGACTTCTGAACACTGAAGCTTTCTTT,CASSAGLLNTEAFF
TRBV7-9,TRBJ1-2,TRBD1,17,TGTGCCAGCAGCGAGGGAGACAGGGGGCATACTAACTATGGCTACACCTTC,CASSEGDRGHTNYGYTF
TRBV5-5,TRBJ2-3,TRBD2,14,TGTGCCAGCAGCCGGGACTACCGCACAGATACGCAGTATTTT,CASSRDYRTDTQYF
TRBV28,TRBJ1-5,.,13,TGTGCCAGCAGGACACCGACAAATCAGCCCCAGCATTTT,CASRTPTNQPQHF
TRBV5-1,TRBJ2-5,TRBD1,15,TGCGCCAGCAGCGCTCTAGGACAGGGTGGAGAGACCCAGTACTTC,CASSALGQGGETQYF
TRBV6-6,TRBJ2-1,TRBD2,15,TGTGCCAGCACCACGGGGACTAGCGACTACAATGAGCAGTTCTTC,CASTTGTSDYNEQFF
TRBV6-1,TRBJ2-7,.,16,TGTGCCAGCAGTGAAGTAGATAGGACTTCAACCTACGAGCAGTACTTC,CASSEVDRTSTYEQYF
TRBV4-2,TRBJ1-4,.,15,TGTGCCAGCAGCCAGACGGGGTACAATAATGAAAAACTGTTTTTT,CASSQTGYNNEKLFF
TRBV10-2,TRBJ2-7,.,17,TGCGCCAGCAGTGTAGGGACAAACAACAGGGCCGCCTACGAGCAGTACTTC,CASSVGTNNRAAYEQYF
TRBV2,TRBJ2-7,.,14,TGTGCCAGTATTAAGGACAGCGCGTCCTACGAGCAGTACTTC,CASIKDSASYEQYF
TRBV4-3,TRBJ2-7,TRBD1,14,TGCGCCAGCGGCCCCGGGACAGGGGCCTACGAGCAGTACTTC,CASGPGTGAYEQYF
TRBV28,TRBJ1-2,.,14,TGTGCCAGCAGTTTGGGGGGGGCCCGACACGGCTACACCTTC,CASSLGGARHGYTF
TRBV29-1,TRBJ2-5,.,14,TGCAGCGTTGTAGGTGGCAGGGTTGGCGAGACCCAGTACTTC,CSVVGGRVGETQYF
TRBV30,TRBJ1-3,TRBD1,14,TGTGCCCGTAGGACAGGACCCTCTGGAAACACCATATATTTT,CARRTGPSGNTIYF
TRBV11-2,TRBJ2-7,TRBD2,14,TGTGCCAGCAGCTCGACCTCGCAGACTAGCGATCAGTACTTC,CASSSTSQTSDQYF
TRBV2,TRBJ2-6,.,15,TGTGCCAGCAGTGATTTCAGCTCTGGGGCCAACGTCCTGACTTTC,CASSDFSSGANVLTF
TRBV6-6,TRBJ1-1,.,16,TGTGCCAGCAGTCCTTACGGGGGGTTGGTGAACACTGAAGCTTTCTTT,CASSPYGGLVNTEAFF
TRBV2,TRBJ1-1,.,11,TGTGCCAGCAGTGAACTGTTGGAAGCTTTCTTT,CASSELLEAFF
TRBV6-5,TRBJ2-5,.,13,TGTGCCAGCAGTTGGGGACAAAAAGAGACCCAGTACTTC,CASSWGQKETQYF
TRBV5-1,TRBJ1-5,TRBD1,13,TGCGCCAGCAGTTTGGACAGGGGGGACCCCCAGCATTTT,CASSLDRGDPQHF
TRBV5-5,TRBJ1-5,.,14,TGTGCCAGCAGCTTAGTCTATAGCAATCAGCCCCAGCATTTT,CASSLVYSNQPQHF
TRBV6-5,TRBJ2-1,TRBD2,16,TGTGCCAGCAGTTACGGGACTAGCGGGAGGGCAAATGAGCAGTTCTTC,CASSYGTSGRANEQFF